This TCR beta chain was sequenced in a study of cytomegalovirus exposure and HLA in healthy donors. Study context: A data release that came early held 80 million or so unique TCRs from HLA-typed donors.

This CDR3 is 15 amino acids long. Vbeta (60) and Jbeta (13) primers were used in the PCR. Generated by immunoSEQ multiplex PCR, the TCRdb table keeps only in-frame clones and is missing some. Among under 200,000 clones, 80% were seen once, and the ten largest hold 6.3%. The J gene is TRBJ2-5, the V gene TRBV21-1; the D call of TRBD1 is as the table states it, not checked on the DNA. TRBV21-1 represents a pseudogene. The sample consisted of PBMCs. The receptor comes from a man in his forties in good health and CMV-seropositive. CDR3 loop: CASSSHTGDKETQYF. The DNA for the CDR3 is TGTGCCAGCAGCAGCCACACAGGGGATAAAGAGACCCAGTACTTC.